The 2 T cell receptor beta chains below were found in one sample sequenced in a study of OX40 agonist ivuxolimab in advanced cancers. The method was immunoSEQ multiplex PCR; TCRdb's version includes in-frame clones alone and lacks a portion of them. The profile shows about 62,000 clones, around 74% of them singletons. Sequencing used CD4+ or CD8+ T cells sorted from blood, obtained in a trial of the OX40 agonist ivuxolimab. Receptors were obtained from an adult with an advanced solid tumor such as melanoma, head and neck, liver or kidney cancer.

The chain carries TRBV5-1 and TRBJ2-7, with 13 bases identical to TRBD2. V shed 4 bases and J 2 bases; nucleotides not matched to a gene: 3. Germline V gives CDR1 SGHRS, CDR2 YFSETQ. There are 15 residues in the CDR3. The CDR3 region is CASSPLAGGPYEQYF. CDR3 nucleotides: TGCGCCAGCAGCCCACTAGCGGGAGGGCCCTACGAGCAGTACTTC. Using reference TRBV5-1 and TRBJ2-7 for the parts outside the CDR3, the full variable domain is KAGVTQTPRYLIKTRGQQVTLSCSPISGHRSVSWYQQTPGQGLQFLFEYFSETQRNKGNFPGRFSGRQFSNSRSEMNVSTLELGDSALYLCASSPLAGGPYEQYFGPGTRLTVT.

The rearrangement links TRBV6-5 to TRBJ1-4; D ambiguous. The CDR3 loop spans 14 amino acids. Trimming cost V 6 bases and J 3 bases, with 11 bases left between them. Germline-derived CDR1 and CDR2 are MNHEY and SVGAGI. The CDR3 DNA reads TGTGCCAGCAGGAGGTGGAGATCTAATGAAAAACTGTTTTTT. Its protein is CASRRWRSNEKLFF.